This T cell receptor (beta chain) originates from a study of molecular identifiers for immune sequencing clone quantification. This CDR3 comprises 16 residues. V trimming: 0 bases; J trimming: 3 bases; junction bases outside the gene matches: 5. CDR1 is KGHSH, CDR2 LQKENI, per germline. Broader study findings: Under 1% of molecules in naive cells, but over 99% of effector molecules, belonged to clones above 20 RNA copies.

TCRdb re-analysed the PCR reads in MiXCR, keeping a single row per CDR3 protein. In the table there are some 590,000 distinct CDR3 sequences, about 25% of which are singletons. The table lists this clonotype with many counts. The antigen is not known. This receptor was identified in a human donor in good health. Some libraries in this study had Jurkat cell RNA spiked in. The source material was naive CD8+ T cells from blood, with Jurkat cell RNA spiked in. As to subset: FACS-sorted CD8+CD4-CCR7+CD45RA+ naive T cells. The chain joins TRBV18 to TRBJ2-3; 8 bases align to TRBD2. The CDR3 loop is CASSPPGLEATDTQYF. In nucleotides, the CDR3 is TGTGCCAGCTCACCACCGGGACTAGAGGCAACAGATACGCAGTATTTT.